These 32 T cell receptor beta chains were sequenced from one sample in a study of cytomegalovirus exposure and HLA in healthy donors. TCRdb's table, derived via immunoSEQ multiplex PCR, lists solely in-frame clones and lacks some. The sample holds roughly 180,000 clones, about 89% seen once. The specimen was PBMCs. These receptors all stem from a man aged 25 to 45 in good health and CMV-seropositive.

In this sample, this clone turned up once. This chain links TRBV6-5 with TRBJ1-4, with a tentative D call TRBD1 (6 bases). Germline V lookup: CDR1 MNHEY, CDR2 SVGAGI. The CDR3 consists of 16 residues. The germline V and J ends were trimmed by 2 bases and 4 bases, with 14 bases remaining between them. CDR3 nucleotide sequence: TGTGCCAGCAGTTACGCGAGGGCAGGGGTTAATGAAAAACTGTTTTTT. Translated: CASSYARAGVNEKLFF.

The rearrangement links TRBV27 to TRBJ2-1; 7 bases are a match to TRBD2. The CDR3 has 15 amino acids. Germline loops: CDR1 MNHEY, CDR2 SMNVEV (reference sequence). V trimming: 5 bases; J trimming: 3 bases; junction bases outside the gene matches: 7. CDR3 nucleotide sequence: TGTGCCAGCAGTCCCCGCGGGACTATCTACAATGAGCAGTTCTTC. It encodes CASSPRGTIYNEQFF.

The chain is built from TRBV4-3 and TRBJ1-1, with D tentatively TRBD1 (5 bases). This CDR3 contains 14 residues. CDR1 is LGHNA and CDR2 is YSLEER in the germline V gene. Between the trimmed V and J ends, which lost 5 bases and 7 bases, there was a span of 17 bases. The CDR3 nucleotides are TGCGCCAGCAGCTTGGCACGGGGACCCGATGAAGCTTTCTTT. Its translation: CASSLARGPDEAFF.

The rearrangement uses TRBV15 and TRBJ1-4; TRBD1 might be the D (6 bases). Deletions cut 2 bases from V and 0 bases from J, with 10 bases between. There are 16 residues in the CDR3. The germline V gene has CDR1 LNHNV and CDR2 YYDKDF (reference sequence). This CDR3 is CATSRPQGPTNEKLFF. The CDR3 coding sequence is TGTGCCACCAGCAGACCACAGGGACCAACTAATGAAAAACTGTTTTTT.

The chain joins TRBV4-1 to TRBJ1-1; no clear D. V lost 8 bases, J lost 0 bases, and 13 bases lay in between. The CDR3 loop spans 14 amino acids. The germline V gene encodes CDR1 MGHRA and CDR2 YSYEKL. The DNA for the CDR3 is TGCGCCAGCGCCTATCGAGATTTGAACACTGAAGCTTTCTTT. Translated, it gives CASAYRDLNTEAFF.

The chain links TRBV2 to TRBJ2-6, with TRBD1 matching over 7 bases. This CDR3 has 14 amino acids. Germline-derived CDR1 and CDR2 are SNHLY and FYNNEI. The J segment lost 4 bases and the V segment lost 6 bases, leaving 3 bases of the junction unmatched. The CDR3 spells CASRTGPGANVLTF. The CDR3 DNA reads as TGTGCCAGCAGGACAGGGCCAGGGGCCAACGTCCTGACTTTC.

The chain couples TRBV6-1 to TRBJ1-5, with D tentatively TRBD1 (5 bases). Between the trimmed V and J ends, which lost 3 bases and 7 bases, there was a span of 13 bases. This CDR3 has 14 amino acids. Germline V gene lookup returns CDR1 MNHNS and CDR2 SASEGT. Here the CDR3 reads CASSEMWGGQPQHF. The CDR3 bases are TGTGCCAGCAGTGAGATGTGGGGCGGGCAGCCCCAGCATTTT.

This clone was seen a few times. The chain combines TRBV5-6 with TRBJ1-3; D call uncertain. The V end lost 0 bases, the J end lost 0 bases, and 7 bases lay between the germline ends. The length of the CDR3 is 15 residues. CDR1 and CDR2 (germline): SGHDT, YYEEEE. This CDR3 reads CASSLGAISGNTIYF. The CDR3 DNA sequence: TGTGCCAGCAGCTTGGGGGCTATCTCTGGAAACACCATATATTTT.

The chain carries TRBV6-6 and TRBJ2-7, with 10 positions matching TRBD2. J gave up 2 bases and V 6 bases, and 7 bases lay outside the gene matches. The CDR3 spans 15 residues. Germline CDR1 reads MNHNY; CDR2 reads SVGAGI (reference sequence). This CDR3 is CASSLLAGPAYEQYF. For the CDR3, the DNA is TGTGCCAGCAGCCTACTAGCGGGGCCCGCCTACGAGCAGTACTTC.

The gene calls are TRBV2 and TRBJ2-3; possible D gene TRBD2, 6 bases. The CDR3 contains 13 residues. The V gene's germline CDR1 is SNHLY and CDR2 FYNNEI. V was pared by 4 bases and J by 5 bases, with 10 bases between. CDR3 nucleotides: TGTGCCAGCAGTGTGCGGAGGGAAGATACGCAGTATTTT. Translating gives CASSVRREDTQYF. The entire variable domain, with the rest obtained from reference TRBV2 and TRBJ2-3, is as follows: EPEVTQTPSHQVTQMGQEVILRCVPISNHLYFYWYRQILGQKVEFLVSFYNNEISEKSEIFDDQFSVERPDGSNFTLKIRSTKLEDSAMYFCASSVRREDTQYFGPGTRLTVL.

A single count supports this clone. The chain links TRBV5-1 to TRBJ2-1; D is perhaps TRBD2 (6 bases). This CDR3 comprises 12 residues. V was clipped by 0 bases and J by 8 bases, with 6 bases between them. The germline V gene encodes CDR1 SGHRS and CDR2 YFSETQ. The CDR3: CASSLGDYEQFF. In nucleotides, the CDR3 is TGCGCCAGCAGCTTGGGGGACTATGAGCAGTTCTTC.

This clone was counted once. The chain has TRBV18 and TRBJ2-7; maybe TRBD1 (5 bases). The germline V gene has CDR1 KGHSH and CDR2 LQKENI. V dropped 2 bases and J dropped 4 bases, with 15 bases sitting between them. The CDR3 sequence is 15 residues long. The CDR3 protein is CASSPFDSGAYEQYF. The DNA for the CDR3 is TGTGCCAGCTCACCATTTGACAGTGGGGCGTACGAGCAGTACTTC.

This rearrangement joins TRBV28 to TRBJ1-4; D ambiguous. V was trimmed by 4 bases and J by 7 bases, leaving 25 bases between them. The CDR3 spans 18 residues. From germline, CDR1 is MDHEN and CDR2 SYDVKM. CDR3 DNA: TGTGCCAGCAGTTCCCCCGAAACCACAAAACCCTCCAGTGAAAAACTGTTTTTT. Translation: CASSSPETTKPSSEKLFF. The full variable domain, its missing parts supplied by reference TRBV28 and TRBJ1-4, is DVKVTQSSRYLVKRTGEKVFLECVQDMDHENMFWYRQDPGLGLRLIYFSYDVKMKEKGDIPEGYSVSREKKERFSLILESASTNQTSMYLCASSSPETTKPSSEKLFFGSGTQLSVL.

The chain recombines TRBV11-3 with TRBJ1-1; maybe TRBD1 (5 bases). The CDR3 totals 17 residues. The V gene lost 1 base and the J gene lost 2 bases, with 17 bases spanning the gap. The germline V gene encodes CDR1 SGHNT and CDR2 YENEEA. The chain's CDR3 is CASSLGFRARGNTEAFF. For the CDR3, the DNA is TGTGCCAGCAGCTTAGGGTTTAGAGCAAGGGGAAACACTGAAGCTTTCTTT.

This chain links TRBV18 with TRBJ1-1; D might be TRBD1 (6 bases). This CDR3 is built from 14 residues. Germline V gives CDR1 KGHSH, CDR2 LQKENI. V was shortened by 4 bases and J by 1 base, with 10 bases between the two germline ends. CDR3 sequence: CASSRSRGNTEAFF. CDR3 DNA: TGTGCCAGCTCACGATCCAGGGGGAACACTGAAGCTTTCTTT.

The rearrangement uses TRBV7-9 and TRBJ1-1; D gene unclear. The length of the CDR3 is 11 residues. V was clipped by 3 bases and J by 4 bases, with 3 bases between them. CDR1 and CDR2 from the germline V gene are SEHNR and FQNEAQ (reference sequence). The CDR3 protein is CASSLATEAFF. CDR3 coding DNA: TGTGCCAGCAGCTTGGCCACTGAAGCTTTCTTT.

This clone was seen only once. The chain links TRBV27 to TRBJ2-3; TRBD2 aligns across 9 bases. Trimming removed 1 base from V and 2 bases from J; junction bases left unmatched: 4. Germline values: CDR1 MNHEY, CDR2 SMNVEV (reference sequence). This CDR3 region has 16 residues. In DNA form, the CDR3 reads TGTGCCAGCAGTTTATACGCTAGCGGGACCACAGATACGCAGTATTTT. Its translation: CASSLYASGTTDTQYF.

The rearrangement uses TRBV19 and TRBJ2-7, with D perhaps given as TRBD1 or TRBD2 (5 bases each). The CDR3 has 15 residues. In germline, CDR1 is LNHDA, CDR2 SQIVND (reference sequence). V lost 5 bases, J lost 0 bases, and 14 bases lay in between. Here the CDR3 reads CASSPRDRFSYEQYF. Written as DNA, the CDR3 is TGTGCCAGTAGTCCTCGGGACCGGTTCTCCTACGAGCAGTACTTC.

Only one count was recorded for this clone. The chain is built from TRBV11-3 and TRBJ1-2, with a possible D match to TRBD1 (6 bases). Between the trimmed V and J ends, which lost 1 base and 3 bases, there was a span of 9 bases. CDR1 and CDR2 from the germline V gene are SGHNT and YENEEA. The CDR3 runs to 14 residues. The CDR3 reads CASSLGSGDYGYTF. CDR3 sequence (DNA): TGTGCCAGCAGCTTAGGATCAGGGGACTATGGCTACACCTTC.

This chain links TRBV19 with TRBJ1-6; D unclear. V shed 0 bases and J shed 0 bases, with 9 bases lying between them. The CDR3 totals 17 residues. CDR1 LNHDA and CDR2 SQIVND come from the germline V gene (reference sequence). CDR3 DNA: TGTGCCAGTAGTATAGAGGCGGAAGGCTCCTATAATTCACCCCTCCACTTT. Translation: CASSIEAEGSYNSPLHF.

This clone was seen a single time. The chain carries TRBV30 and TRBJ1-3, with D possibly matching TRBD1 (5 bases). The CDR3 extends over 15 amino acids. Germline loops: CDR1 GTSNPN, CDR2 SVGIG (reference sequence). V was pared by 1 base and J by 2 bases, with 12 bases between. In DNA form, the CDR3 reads TGTGCCTGGAGTGGGGCTCTAGGGGCTGGAAACACCATATATTTT. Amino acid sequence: CAWSGALGAGNTIYF.

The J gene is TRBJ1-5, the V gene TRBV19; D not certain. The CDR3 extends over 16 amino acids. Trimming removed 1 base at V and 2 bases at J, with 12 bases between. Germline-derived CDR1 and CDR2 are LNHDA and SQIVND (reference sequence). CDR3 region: CASSIGTKIGNQPQHF. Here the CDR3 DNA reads TGTGCCAGTAGTATAGGGACGAAAATCGGCAATCAGCCCCAGCATTTT.

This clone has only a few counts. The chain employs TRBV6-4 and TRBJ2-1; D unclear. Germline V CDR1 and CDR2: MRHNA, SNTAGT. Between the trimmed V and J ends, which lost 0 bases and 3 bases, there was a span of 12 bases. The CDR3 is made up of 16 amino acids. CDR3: CASSDSVSFNYNEQFF. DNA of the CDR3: TGTGCCAGCAGTGACTCGGTTAGCTTTAACTACAATGAGCAGTTCTTC.

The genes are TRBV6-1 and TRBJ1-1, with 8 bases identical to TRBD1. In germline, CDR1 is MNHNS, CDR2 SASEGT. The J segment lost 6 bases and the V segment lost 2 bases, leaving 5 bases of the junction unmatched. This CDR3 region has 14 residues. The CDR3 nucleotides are TGTGCCAGCAGTGAATTGGGACAGGTCCCTGAAGCTTTCTTT. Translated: CASSELGQVPEAFF.

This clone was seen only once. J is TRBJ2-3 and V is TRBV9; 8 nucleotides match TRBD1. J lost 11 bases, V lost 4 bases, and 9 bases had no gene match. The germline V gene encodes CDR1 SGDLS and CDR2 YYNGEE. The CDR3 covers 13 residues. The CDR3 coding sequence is TGTGCCAGCAGCCCCCGGGCGACAGGGGTGCAGTATTTT. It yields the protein CASSPRATGVQYF.

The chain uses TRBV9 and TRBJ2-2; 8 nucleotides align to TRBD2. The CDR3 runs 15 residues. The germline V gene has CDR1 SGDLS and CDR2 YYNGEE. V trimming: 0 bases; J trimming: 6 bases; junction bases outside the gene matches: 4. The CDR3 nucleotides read TGTGCCAGCAGCGTAGGCGGGGGGCTTGCCGGGGAGCTGTTTTTT. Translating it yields CASSVGGGLAGELFF.

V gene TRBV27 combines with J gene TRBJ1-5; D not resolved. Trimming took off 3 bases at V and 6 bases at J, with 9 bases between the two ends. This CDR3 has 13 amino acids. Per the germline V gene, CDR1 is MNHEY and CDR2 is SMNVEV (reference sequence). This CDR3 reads CASSFRGFQPQHF. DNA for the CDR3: TGTGCCAGCAGTTTTAGAGGGTTTCAGCCCCAGCATTTT.

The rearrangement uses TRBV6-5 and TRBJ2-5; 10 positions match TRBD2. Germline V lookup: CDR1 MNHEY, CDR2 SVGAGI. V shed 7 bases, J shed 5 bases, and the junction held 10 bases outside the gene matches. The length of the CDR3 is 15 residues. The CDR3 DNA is TGTGCCAGCACCCGGACTAGCGGACGGGTGGAGACCCAGTACTTC. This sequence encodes CASTRTSGRVETQYF.

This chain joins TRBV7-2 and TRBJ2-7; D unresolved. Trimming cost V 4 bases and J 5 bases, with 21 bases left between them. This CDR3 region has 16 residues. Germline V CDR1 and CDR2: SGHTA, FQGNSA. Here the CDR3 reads CASSSGPSRAAHEQYF. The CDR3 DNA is TGTGCCAGCAGCTCCGGCCCATCCCGGGCCGCCCACGAGCAGTACTTC.

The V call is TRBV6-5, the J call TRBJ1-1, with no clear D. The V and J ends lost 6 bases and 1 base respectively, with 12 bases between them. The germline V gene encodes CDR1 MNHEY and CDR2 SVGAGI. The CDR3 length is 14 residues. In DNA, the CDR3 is TGTGCCAGCAGGGGAATGATAGGGAACACTGAAGCTTTCTTT. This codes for CASRGMIGNTEAFF.

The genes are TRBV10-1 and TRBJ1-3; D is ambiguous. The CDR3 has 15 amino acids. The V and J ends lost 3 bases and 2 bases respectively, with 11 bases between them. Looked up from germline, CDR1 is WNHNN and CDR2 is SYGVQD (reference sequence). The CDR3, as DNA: TGCGCCAGCAGTGAATGGGCCAACGCTGGAAACACCATATATTTT. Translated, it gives CASSEWANAGNTIYF.

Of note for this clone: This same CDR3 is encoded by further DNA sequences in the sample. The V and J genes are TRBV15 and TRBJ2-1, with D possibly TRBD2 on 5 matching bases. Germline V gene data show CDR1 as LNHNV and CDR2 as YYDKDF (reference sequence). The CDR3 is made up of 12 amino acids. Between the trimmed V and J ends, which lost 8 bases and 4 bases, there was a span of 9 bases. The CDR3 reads CATSRVYNEQFF. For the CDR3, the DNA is TGTGCCACCTCGAGGGTTTACAATGAGCAGTTCTTC.